Described below is a single T cell receptor beta chain sequence and its context. The data belong to a study of identical twins. The germline V gene encodes CDR1 SGHTA and CDR2 FQGNSA. This CDR3 is built from 13 residues. V shed 3 bases and J 8 bases; nucleotides not matched to a gene: 4. TCRdb reprocessed the 5' RACE reads via MiXCR and lists one record per CDR3 protein. Of about 470,000 distinct CDR3 sequences in the sample, around 24% were seen once. This same sample was also part of a study on T cells expressing NK-cell markers. That work contributes: Sorted CD3+CD56-NKG2C+, CD3+CD56+NKG2C+ and CD3+CD56+NKG2C- T cells supplied the TCR beta repertoires.

The source is a woman under 30 in good health. V gene TRBV7-2 combines with J gene TRBJ1-3; 7 nucleotides align to TRBD1. The sequenced sample consisted of CD4+ T cells sorted from blood. The CDR3 bases are TGTGCCAGCAGCTTCACTCAGGGGGACACCATATATTTT. It encodes CASSFTQGDTIYF.